This T cell receptor beta chain came from a study of cytomegalovirus exposure and HLA in healthy donors. The study ran its PCR with 60 Vbeta and 13 Jbeta primers. Measured with immunoSEQ multiplex PCR; TCRdb has only the in-frame clones, and not every one. The sample consists of more than 100,000 clones, approximately 72% of them appearing once. A note on this clone: Its target is unknown.

Study-level results: Through in vitro validation, a few CMV-associated chains were shown to be specific for CMV antigens. Common viral pathogens seemed, in a later analysis, to connect with several of the most significant clusters. Association of a missense DCLRE1C variant with TCR beta V- and J-gene trimming was reported in a later analysis. Among the sequence variants, a highly shared cluster was likely an artifact of sequencing.

Sequencing used PBMCs. The TCR sequence derives from a woman between 45 and 65 years old in good health and CMV-seronegative.

CDR3 nucleotide sequence: TGCGCCAGCAGCCAGCTCGGGACAGGAGTTAGTGGCTACACCTTC. Its protein product is CASSQLGTGVSGYTF. This chain uses TRBV4-1 with TRBJ1-2; the match to TRBD1 covers 8 bases. Germline V CDR1 and CDR2: MGHRA, YSYEKL. The CDR3 sequence is 15 residues long. V lost 3 bases and J lost 7; bases outside the gene matches: 10.